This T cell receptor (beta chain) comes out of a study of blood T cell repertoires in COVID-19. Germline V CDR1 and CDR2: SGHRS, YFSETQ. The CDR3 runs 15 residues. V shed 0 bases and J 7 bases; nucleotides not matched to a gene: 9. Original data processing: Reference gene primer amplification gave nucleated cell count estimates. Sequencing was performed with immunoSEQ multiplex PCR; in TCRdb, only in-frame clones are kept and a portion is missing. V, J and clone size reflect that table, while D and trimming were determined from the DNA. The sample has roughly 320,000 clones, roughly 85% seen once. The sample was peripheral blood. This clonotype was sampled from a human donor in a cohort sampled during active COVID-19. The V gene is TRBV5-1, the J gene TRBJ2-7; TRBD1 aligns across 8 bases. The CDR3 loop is CASSLGGQGMWEQYF. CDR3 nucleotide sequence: TGCGCCAGCAGCTTGGGCGGACAGGGAATGTGGGAGCAGTACTTC.